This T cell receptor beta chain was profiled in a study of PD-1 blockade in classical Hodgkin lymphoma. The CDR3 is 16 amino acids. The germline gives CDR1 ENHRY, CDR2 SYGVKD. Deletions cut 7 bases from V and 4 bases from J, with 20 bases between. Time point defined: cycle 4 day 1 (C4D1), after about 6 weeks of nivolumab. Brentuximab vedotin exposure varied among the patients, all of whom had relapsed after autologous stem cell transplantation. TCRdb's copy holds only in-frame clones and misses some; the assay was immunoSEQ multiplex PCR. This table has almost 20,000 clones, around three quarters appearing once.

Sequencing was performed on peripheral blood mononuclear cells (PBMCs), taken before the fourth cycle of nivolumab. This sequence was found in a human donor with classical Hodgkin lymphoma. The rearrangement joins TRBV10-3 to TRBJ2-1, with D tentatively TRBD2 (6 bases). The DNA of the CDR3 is TGTGCCATCAACCCGGGACCCCGCGGGGTTTACAATGAGCAGTTCTTC. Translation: CAINPGPRGVYNEQFF.